The entry that follows covers one T cell receptor (beta chain) sequence. This specimen belongs to a study of glioma-infiltrating T cells after dendritic cell vaccination. Background on the study: Dendritic cell vaccination trial patients had either newly diagnosed or recurrent glioblastoma. Treatment, given 2003 to 2012, was autologous tumor lysate-pulsed dendritic cell vaccination.

Time point defined: after dendritic cell vaccination, including at tumor progression/relapse. Up to about 2 ug genomic DNA was used for TCRB CDR3 amplification. Primers: 60 V beta forward and 13 J beta reverse. Method: immunoSEQ multiplex PCR; TCRdb's copy keeps in-frame clones and lacks some. The table includes roughly 87,000 clones, roughly 87% detected once. The source is a human donor with glioblastoma. This specimen was blood, taken after dendritic cell vaccination.

The CDR3 sequence: CARSWAGAAYSPLHF. In nucleotides, the CDR3 is TGTGCCAGAAGCTGGGCAGGGGCGGCCTATTCACCCCTCCACTTT. This chain links TRBV5-3 with TRBJ1-6, with D perhaps matching TRBD1 (6 bases). TRBV5-3 belongs to the ORF category, with a function that is uncertain. This CDR3 region has 15 residues. The V and J ends lost 3 bases and 8 bases respectively, with 15 bases between them.